This T cell receptor (beta chain) was sequenced for a study of blood T cell repertoires in COVID-19. Study summary: Samples came from the United States, Italy and Spain, spanning acute and convalescent COVID-19. T cells, B-cell-depleted T cells, or PBMCs provided the cDNA or gDNA that served as material.

This clone was found once. The CDR3 consists of 17 residues. The V and J ends lost 6 bases and 0 bases, in that order; junction bases with no gene match: 3. Germline CDR1 MDHEN, CDR2 SYDVKM. In the study's own analysis: Reference gene primers were amplified, and this amplification served to estimate nucleated cell counts. Only in-frame clones appear in the TCRdb table, and some are missing; sequencing was by immunoSEQ multiplex PCR. From that table come the V and J calls and clone size; the DNA was used to work out D and trimming. The sample comprises about 36,000 clones, roughly 88% of which are singletons, and 2% to 2.5% rests with the top ten.

The sequence derives from a human donor in a cohort sampled during active COVID-19. The chain recombines TRBV28 with TRBJ2-3; 16 nucleotides agree with TRBD2. Sequences were obtained from peripheral blood. CDR3 sequence (DNA): TGTGCCAGCAGAGGGACTAGCGGGGGGGGGAGCACAGATACGCAGTATTTT. It codes for CASRGTSGGGSTDTQYF.